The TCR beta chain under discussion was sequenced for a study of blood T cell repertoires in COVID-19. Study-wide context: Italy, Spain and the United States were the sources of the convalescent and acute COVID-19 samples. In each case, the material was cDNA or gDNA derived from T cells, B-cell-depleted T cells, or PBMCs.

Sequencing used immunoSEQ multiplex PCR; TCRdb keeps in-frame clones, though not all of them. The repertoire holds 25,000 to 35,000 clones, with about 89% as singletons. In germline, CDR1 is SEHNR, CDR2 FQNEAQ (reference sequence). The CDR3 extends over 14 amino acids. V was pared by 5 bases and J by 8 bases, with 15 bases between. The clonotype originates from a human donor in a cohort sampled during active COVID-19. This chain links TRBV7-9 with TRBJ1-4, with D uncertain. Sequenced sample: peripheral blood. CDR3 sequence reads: CASSKTSRNEKLFF. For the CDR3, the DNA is TGTGCCAGCAGCAAGACATCCCGAAACGAAAAACTGTTTTTT.